This T cell receptor beta chain was captured in a study of persistence of HIV-infected CD4 T cells. Study-level background: The sample holds CD4+ T cells responsive to CMV or HIV-1 Gag.

As regards this clone: Its specificity is unknown.

Lysates of CMV-infected fibroblasts at 9.5 to 10 ug/mL stimulated these cells. CD40L-negative CD69-negative CD45RO-high memory CD4+ T cells were sorted as populations depleted of antigen-responding cells. J lost 5 bases, V lost 7 bases, and 6 bases had no gene match. This CDR3 has 14 residues. Germline V CDR1 and CDR2: MNHNY, SVGAGI (reference sequence). The libraries were made with immunoSEQ version 4 in survey mode. Method: immunoSEQ multiplex PCR; TCRdb's copy keeps in-frame clones and lacks some. Among 50,000 or so clones listed, around 80% were seen once. This TCR derives from an adult man with HIV who was CMV-seropositive. This chain joins TRBV6-6 and TRBJ2-5, with TRBD2 matching 11 bases. The sequencing used CD4+ T cells sorted from PBMCs after approximately 20-hour stimulation, collected from a patient who received antiretroviral therapy. The CDR3 DNA follows: TGTGCCAGCACCTCCCGACTAGCGGGGGAGACCCAGTACTTC. Translating gives CASTSRLAGETQYF.